This T cell receptor beta chain was recorded in a study of blood T cell repertoires in COVID-19. About the study: The samples span acute and convalescent COVID-19 from the United States, Italy and Spain. PBMCs, B-cell-depleted T cells, or T cells were the source of the cDNA or gDNA that made up the material.

Unmatched junction bases numbered 10, after V lost 6 bases and J lost 2 bases. The germline CDR1 and CDR2 sequences are SGHVS and FNYEAQ. The CDR3 spans 15 residues. As originally analysed: Reference gene primers were amplified, and this amplification served to estimate nucleated cell counts. Clones were read by immunoSEQ multiplex PCR, and TCRdb kept only the in-frame ones, dropping some. The V and J calls and clone size come from that table; D and trimming were worked out from the DNA. The data contain roughly 150,000 clones, 88% of them singletons. The clonotype was recovered from a man aged 45-65 years who had recovered from COVID-19. Sequencing was done on a sample of peripheral blood. The chain links TRBV7-6 to TRBJ2-7; 7 nucleotides match TRBD1. The CDR3 spells CASSSRQGSTYEQYF. In nucleotides, the CDR3 is TGTGCCAGCAGTTCCCGACAGGGAAGCACCTACGAGCAGTACTTC.